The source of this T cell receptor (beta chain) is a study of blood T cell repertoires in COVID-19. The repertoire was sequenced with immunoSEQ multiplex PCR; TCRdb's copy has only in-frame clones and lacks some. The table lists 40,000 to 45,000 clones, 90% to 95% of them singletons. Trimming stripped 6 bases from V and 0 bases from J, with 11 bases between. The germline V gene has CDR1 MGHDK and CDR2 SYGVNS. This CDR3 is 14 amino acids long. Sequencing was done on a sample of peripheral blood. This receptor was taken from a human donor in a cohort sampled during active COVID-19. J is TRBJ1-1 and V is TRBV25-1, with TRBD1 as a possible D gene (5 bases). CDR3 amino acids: CASRQAGMNTEAFF. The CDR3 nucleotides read TGTGCCAGCAGACAGGCTGGTATGAACACTGAAGCTTTCTTT.